The rows below give T cell receptor beta chains drawn from one sample of a study of identical twins. TCRdb recomputed calls from the 5' RACE reads with MiXCR, one row per CDR3 protein. The sample shows 350,000 to 450,000 distinct CDR3 sequences, around a sixth of them seen only once. Sequencing input: naive T cells sorted from blood. The receptor source for this set is a man aged 50 or older in good health. Each CDR3 is given with its conserved first and last residue. The D gene is left open where the match is weak. Not all rows give a size; the values are once, few, many and, for expanded clones, a class.

V: TRBV18; D: TRBD2; J: TRBJ2-5; size: .; DNA: TGTGCCAGCTCACCACAAGGCGGGGGAGAGACCCAGTACTTC; CDR3: CASSPQGGGETQYF
V: TRBV7-2; D: TRBD1; J: TRBJ2-5; size: few; DNA: TGTGCCAGCAGCTTGAGAGGGGGCTACCAAGAGACCCAGTACTTC; CDR3: CASSLRGGYQETQYF
V: TRBV7-9; D: TRBD1; J: TRBJ1-4; size: .; DNA: TGTGCCAGCAGCCAACAGGGGTCAGGCGAAAAACTGTTTTTT; CDR3: CASSQQGSGEKLFF
V: TRBV29-1; D: .; J: TRBJ2-3; size: many; DNA: TGCAGCGTTCTCACTTTTAGCACAGATACGCAGTATTTT; CDR3: CSVLTFSTDTQYF
V: TRBV6-1; D: TRBD1; J: TRBJ1-6; size: many; DNA: TGTGCCAGCAGGATGACAGGGCATAATTCACCCCTCCACTTT; CDR3: CASRMTGHNSPLHF
V: TRBV10-3; D: TRBD2; J: TRBJ2-7; size: .; DNA: TGTGCCATCAGTGCAACGGGACTAGTGGTGCGCGAGCAGTACTTC; CDR3: CAISATGLVVREQYF
V: TRBV20-1; D: .; J: TRBJ1-3; size: once; DNA: TGCAGTGCTAGAGGGGGTGACTATTTCGCTGGAAACACCATATATTTT; CDR3: CSARGGDYFAGNTIYF
V: TRBV11-2; D: TRBD1; J: TRBJ2-7; size: .; DNA: TGTGCCAGCAGACGAGTTCCGGGACAGGGGGGCTACGAGCAGTACTTC; CDR3: CASRRVPGQGGYEQYF
V: TRBV6-5; D: .; J: TRBJ2-4; size: many; DNA: TGTGCCAGCAGCCTGGGGAACATTCAGTACTTC; CDR3: CASSLGNIQYF
V: TRBV28; D: TRBD2; J: TRBJ2-7; size: few; DNA: TGTGCCAGCAGTTTGACCTTCACTAGCGGATCCTACGAGCAGTACTTC; CDR3: CASSLTFTSGSYEQYF
V: TRBV5-1; D: .; J: TRBJ1-1; size: .; DNA: TGCGCCAGCAGCTCCCAGGGACATGGATTGAACACTGAAGCTTTCTTT; CDR3: CASSSQGHGLNTEAFF
V: TRBV5-1; D: .; J: TRBJ2-1; size: .; DNA: TGCGCCAGCAGCCCCCCCACCTATGAGCAGTTCTTC; CDR3: CASSPPTYEQFF
V: TRBV12-3/TRBV12-4; D: .; J: TRBJ2-2; size: few; DNA: TGTGCCAGCAGTTTGGGACTTCGCGGCGGGGAGCTGTTTTTT; CDR3: CASSLGLRGGELFF
V: TRBV27; D: TRBD1; J: TRBJ2-6; size: few; DNA: TGTGCCAGCAGCGACAGGGCTGGGGCCAACGTCCTGACTTTC; CDR3: CASSDRAGANVLTF
V: TRBV6-5; D: .; J: TRBJ2-1; size: .; DNA: TGTGCCAGCAGTTCCCCCGAATACAATGAGCAGTTCTTC; CDR3: CASSSPEYNEQFF
V: TRBV5-1; D: TRBD2; J: TRBJ2-1; size: .; DNA: TGCGCCAGCAGCCGAGTACTAGCGGGCCGGCCCAATGAGCAGTTCTTC; CDR3: CASSRVLAGRPNEQFF
V: TRBV6-1; D: TRBD1; J: TRBJ2-2; size: .; DNA: TGTGCCAGCAGTGAATGGAGGGACAGGGCCCTGTTTTTT; CDR3: CASSEWRDRALFF
V: TRBV12-3/TRBV12-4; D: TRBD2; J: TRBJ2-1; size: .; DNA: TGTGCCAGCAGCCACCCAGGGACTAGCGGGAGTTGGCTCCTCTACAATGAGCAGTTCTTC; CDR3: CASSHPGTSGSWLLYNEQFF
V: TRBV12-3/TRBV12-4; D: .; J: TRBJ2-2; size: few; DNA: TGTGCCAGCAGTCCCCAAGACCGAGAGGCCGGGGAGCTGTTTTTT; CDR3: CASSPQDREAGELFF
V: TRBV7-2; D: TRBD2; J: TRBJ2-1; size: many; DNA: TGTGCCAGCAGCGTGAGGGGAGCGGGAGTCGATGAGCAGTTCTTC; CDR3: CASSVRGAGVDEQFF
V: TRBV9; D: TRBD2; J: TRBJ2-4; size: .; DNA: TGTGCCAGCAGCCCTTCTATAGCGGGAGTGAGCAAAAACATTCAGTACTTC; CDR3: CASSPSIAGVSKNIQYF
V: TRBV29-1; D: .; J: TRBJ2-2; size: .; DNA: TGCAGCGTTGGGACAGCCGGGGAGCTGTTTTTT; CDR3: CSVGTAGELFF
V: TRBV20-1; D: .; J: TRBJ2-2; size: .; DNA: TGCAGTGCTAGAGATGAAGTGGGGACCATTAACACCGGGGAGCTGTTTTTT; CDR3: CSARDEVGTINTGELFF
V: TRBV15; D: .; J: TRBJ1-5; size: many; DNA: TGTGCCACCAGCAGGGGAGGGGGAAGCAATCAGCCCCAGCATTTT; CDR3: CATSRGGGSNQPQHF
V: TRBV6-2/TRBV6-3; D: .; J: TRBJ1-5; size: many; DNA: TGTGCCAGCAGTTTCGGACTCGGGGGCAATCAGCCCCAGCATTTT; CDR3: CASSFGLGGNQPQHF
V: TRBV12-3/TRBV12-4; D: .; J: TRBJ1-1; size: many; DNA: TGTGCCAGCAGTTCCCCTGAGGGCACTGAAGCTTTCTTT; CDR3: CASSSPEGTEAFF
V: TRBV20-1; D: .; J: TRBJ2-5; size: many; DNA: TGCAGTGCTAGAGGGGCGAGGGAGACCCAGTACTTC; CDR3: CSARGARETQYF
V: TRBV6-2/TRBV6-3; D: TRBD1; J: TRBJ1-6; size: few; DNA: TGTGCCAGCAGCTTAATTGGACAGGGAGGTTCACCCCTCCACTTT; CDR3: CASSLIGQGGSPLHF
V: TRBV5-4; D: .; J: TRBJ1-1; size: .; DNA: TGTGCCAGCAGCACCAACAGTCTGGGGAACACTGAAGCTTTCTTT; CDR3: CASSTNSLGNTEAFF
V: TRBV4-3; D: .; J: TRBJ2-7; size: many; DNA: TGCGCCAGCAGCCAAGATGTGAAGGCTTCCGAGCAGTACTTC; CDR3: CASSQDVKASEQYF
V: TRBV18; D: .; J: TRBJ2-5; size: few; DNA: TGTGCCAGCTCACCACGGGATGGGGCTGGAGAGACCCAGTACTTC; CDR3: CASSPRDGAGETQYF
V: TRBV12-3/TRBV12-4; D: .; J: TRBJ2-1; size: many; DNA: TGTGCCAGCAGTGAGGGTTGGGAGCAGTTCTTC; CDR3: CASSEGWEQFF
V: TRBV28; D: TRBD1; J: TRBJ2-1; size: few; DNA: TGTGCCAGCAGGCGACCGGGACAGGGGGTTAATGAGCAGTTCTTC; CDR3: CASRRPGQGVNEQFF
V: TRBV6-4; D: .; J: TRBJ2-3; size: few; DNA: TGTGCCAGCAGTGACTCGGGGGGTAGTGGCACAGATACGCAGTATTTT; CDR3: CASSDSGGSGTDTQYF
V: TRBV7-8; D: TRBD1; J: TRBJ1-2; size: .; DNA: TGTGCCAGCAGCCGGGACAGGATCGATGGCTACACCTTC; CDR3: CASSRDRIDGYTF
V: TRBV15; D: TRBD2; J: TRBJ2-7; size: .; DNA: TGTGCCACCAGCAAGACTAGCGGGGTAACCTACGAGCAGTACTTC; CDR3: CATSKTSGVTYEQYF
V: TRBV10-2; D: .; J: TRBJ2-7; size: .; DNA: TGCGCCAGCAGTGGGCTCCGCCACCACGAGCAGTACTTC; CDR3: CASSGLRHHEQYF
V: TRBV10-3; D: .; J: TRBJ2-3; size: many; DNA: TGTGCCATCAGTGACGGGGCGGGAACTAGCACAGATACGCAGTATTTT; CDR3: CAISDGAGTSTDTQYF
V: TRBV6-2/TRBV6-3; D: .; J: TRBJ2-5; size: few; DNA: TGTGCCAGCAGTTACTCTCTCGAATCCCGGGAGACCCAGTACTTC; CDR3: CASSYSLESRETQYF
V: TRBV3-1; D: .; J: TRBJ1-2; size: .; DNA: TGTGCCAGCAGCCTAGCACCGGGAGGGAGTCCCAACTATGGCTACACCTTC; CDR3: CASSLAPGGSPNYGYTF
V: TRBV7-9; D: TRBD1; J: TRBJ2-5; size: many; DNA: TGTGCCAGCTTCCACTTACAGGGGGCCCAAGAGACCCAGTACTTC; CDR3: CASFHLQGAQETQYF
V: TRBV24-1; D: TRBD1; J: TRBJ2-5; size: many; DNA: TGTGCCACCAGTGACTTTCAGGGGGCGAAGGAGACCCAGTACTTC; CDR3: CATSDFQGAKETQYF
V: TRBV20-1; D: .; J: TRBJ2-1; size: few; DNA: TGCAGTGCTAGAGTGGGGGAGGATGAGCAGTTCTTC; CDR3: CSARVGEDEQFF
V: TRBV29-1; D: .; J: TRBJ2-1; size: few; DNA: TGCAGCGTTGAGACGGGTTTAGTCAATGAGCAGTTCTTC; CDR3: CSVETGLVNEQFF
V: TRBV10-2; D: .; J: TRBJ2-1; size: many; DNA: TGCGCCAGCTCTACCGCTCGGATCCACAATGAGCAGTTCTTC; CDR3: CASSTARIHNEQFF
V: TRBV5-6; D: .; J: TRBJ2-7; size: few; DNA: TGTGCCAGCAGCTTGGATGTGGGCAGCCGACCCTACGAGCAGTACTTC; CDR3: CASSLDVGSRPYEQYF
V: TRBV6-5; D: .; J: TRBJ2-6; size: .; DNA: TGTGCCAGCAGTTACTTTGGGACGGTGTCTGGGGCCAACGTCCTGACTTTC; CDR3: CASSYFGTVSGANVLTF
V: TRBV4-3; D: TRBD2; J: TRBJ2-1; size: .; DNA: TGCGCCAGCAGCCACACATTCGGGACTAGCGGGAGCGGCCATGAGCAGTTCTTC; CDR3: CASSHTFGTSGSGHEQFF
V: TRBV10-3; D: TRBD1; J: TRBJ1-2; size: .; DNA: TGTGCCATCAGCCGAGGTCGAGAGGGGGACAGGGACTACTATGGCTACACCTTC; CDR3: CAISRGREGDRDYYGYTF
V: TRBV5-5; D: .; J: TRBJ2-3; size: few; DNA: TGTGCCAGCAGCTTGGTGAACACAGATACGCAGTATTTT; CDR3: CASSLVNTDTQYF
V: TRBV9; D: .; J: TRBJ2-5; size: few; DNA: TGTGCCAGCAGCGCTTTGAGCGGGTTCCAAGAGACCCAGTACTTC; CDR3: CASSALSGFQETQYF
V: TRBV7-2; D: .; J: TRBJ1-2; size: many; DNA: TGTGCCAGCAGCTTAGGGGGAGCCTCGTATGGCTACACCTTC; CDR3: CASSLGGASYGYTF
V: TRBV24-1; D: .; J: TRBJ2-7; size: many; DNA: TGTGCCACCACACATCTCGGGAGAGTCTCCGAGCAGTACTTC; CDR3: CATTHLGRVSEQYF
V: TRBV4-3; D: TRBD2; J: TRBJ2-7; size: many; DNA: TGCGCCAGCAGCCAAGGCATGACTAGCGATTCCTACGAGCAGTACTTC; CDR3: CASSQGMTSDSYEQYF
V: TRBV5-1; D: .; J: TRBJ2-2; size: .; DNA: TGCGCCAGCAGCGCGCAGGGTTTCACCGGGGAGCTGTTTTTT; CDR3: CASSAQGFTGELFF
V: TRBV28; D: .; J: TRBJ2-1; size: many; DNA: TGTGCCAGCAGTAGAGTATGGTATGAGCAGTTCTTC; CDR3: CASSRVWYEQFF
V: TRBV20-1; D: TRBD2; J: TRBJ2-7; size: .; DNA: TGCAGTGCTGAGCTCAGCGGGAGCTCCTACGAGCAGTACTTC; CDR3: CSAELSGSSYEQYF
V: TRBV4-2; D: TRBD2; J: TRBJ2-7; size: .; DNA: TGTGCCAGCAGCCAAGTTGTAGCCCGAGGACTAGCGGGATACTCCTACGAGCAGTACTTC; CDR3: CASSQVVARGLAGYSYEQYF
V: TRBV7-2; D: .; J: TRBJ1-5; size: many; DNA: TGTGCCAGCAGCCAGACCGTTTATAGCAATCAGCCCCAGCATTTT; CDR3: CASSQTVYSNQPQHF